Sequencing of this T cell receptor beta chain was carried out in a study of post-analysis software for immune sequencing data. CDR3 length: 13 amino acids. The germline gives CDR1 LGHDT, CDR2 YNNKEL (reference sequence). The V end was cut by 0 bases, the J end by 8 bases, with 10 bases between. Overall study findings and caveats: Controls showed significantly higher normalized Chao1 diversity than did multiple sclerosis patients. When patients were compared with controls, 4 or 5 TRBV segments were more frequent, TRBV5-6, TRBV5-1 and TRBV20-1 among them.

Tagging with unique molecular identifiers was a feature of the TCR beta cDNA libraries. Using its own MiXCR run on the PCR reads, TCRdb lists one record per CDR3 protein. The table records about 820,000 distinct CDR3 sequences, roughly 58% of them present only once. This clonotype was detected once. Its specificity is unknown. Material for sequencing was blood. This chain uses TRBV3-1 with TRBJ1-2; D is possibly TRBD1 (6 bases). This TCR was recovered from a girl aged 5-17 years with multiple sclerosis. The CDR3 sequence is CASSQEAGAGYTF. The CDR3 coding sequence is TGTGCCAGCAGCCAAGAGGCAGGGGCAGGCTACACCTTC.